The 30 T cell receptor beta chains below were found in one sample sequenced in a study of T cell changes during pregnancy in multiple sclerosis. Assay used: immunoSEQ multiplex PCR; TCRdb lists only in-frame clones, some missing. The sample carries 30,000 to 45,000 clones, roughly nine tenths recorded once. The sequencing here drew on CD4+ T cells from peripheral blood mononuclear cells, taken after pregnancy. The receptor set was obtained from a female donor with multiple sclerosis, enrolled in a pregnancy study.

As DNA, the CDR3 is TGTGCCAGCAGCGAAACTCTGGCTAGCGGGGGGGCGGGGACCCAGTACTTC. Its translation: CASSETLASGGAGTQYF. The chain has TRBV7-2 and TRBJ2-5; TRBD2 matches 12 bases. Germline loops: CDR1 SGHTA, CDR2 FQGNSA. The CDR3 has 17 residues. Unmatched junction bases numbered 14, after V lost 5 bases and J lost 7 bases.

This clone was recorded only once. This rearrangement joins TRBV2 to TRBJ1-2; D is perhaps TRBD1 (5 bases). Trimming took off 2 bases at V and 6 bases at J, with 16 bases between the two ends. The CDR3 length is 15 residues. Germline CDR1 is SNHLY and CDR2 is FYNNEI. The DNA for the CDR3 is TGTGCCAGCAGTGAATCCAGGGCCCTGGGGAATGGCTACACCTTC. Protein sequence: CASSESRALGNGYTF.

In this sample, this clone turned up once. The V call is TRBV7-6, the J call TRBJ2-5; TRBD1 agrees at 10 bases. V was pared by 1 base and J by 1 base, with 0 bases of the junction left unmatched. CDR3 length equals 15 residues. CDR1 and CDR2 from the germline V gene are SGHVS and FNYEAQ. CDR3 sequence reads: CASSLGQGAQETQYF. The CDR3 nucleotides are TGTGCCAGCAGCTTAGGACAGGGGGCCCAAGAGACCCAGTACTTC.

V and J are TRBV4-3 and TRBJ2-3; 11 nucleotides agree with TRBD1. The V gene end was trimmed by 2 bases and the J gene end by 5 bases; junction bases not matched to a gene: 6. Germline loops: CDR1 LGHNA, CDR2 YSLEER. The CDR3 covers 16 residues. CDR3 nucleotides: TGCGCCAGCAGCCAACTAGGACAGGGGGCGGGAGATACGCAGTATTTT. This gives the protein CASSQLGQGAGDTQYF.

The CDR3 sequence: CASSLMAGTTTDTQYF. For the CDR3, the DNA is TGTGCCAGCAGCTTAATGGCAGGTACCACCACAGATACGCAGTATTTT. V and J are TRBV7-6 and TRBJ2-3; D is undetermined. Trimming removed 2 bases from V and 2 bases from J, with 14 bases in between. CDR3 length: 16 residues. The germline V gene has CDR1 SGHVS and CDR2 FNYEAQ.

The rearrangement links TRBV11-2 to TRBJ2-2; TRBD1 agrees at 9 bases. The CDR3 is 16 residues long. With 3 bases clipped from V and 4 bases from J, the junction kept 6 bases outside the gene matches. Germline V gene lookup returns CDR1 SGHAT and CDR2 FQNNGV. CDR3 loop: CASSFKTGGRTGELFF. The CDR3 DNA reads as TGTGCCAGCAGCTTCAAGACAGGGGGGCGCACCGGGGAGCTGTTTTTT.

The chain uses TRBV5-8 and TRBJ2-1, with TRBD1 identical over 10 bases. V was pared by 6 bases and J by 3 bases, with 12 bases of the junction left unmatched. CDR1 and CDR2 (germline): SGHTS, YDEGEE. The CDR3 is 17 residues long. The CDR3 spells CASIITIRDRGYNEQFF. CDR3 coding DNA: TGTGCCAGCATAATCACAATCCGGGACAGGGGCTACAATGAGCAGTTCTTC.

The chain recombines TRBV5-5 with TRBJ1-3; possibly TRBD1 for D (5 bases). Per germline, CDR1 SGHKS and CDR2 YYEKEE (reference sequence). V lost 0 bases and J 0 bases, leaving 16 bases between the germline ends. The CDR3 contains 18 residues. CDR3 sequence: CASSLGVRGTYSGNTIYF. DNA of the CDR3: TGTGCCAGCAGCTTGGGGGTCCGGGGGACCTACTCTGGAAACACCATATATTTT.

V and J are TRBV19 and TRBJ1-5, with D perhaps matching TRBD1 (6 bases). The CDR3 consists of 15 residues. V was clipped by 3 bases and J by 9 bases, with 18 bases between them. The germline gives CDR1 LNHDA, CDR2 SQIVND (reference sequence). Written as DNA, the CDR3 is TGTGCCAGTAGTATTACCTTAGGGGGGGTAGGGCCCCAGCATTTT. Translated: CASSITLGGVGPQHF.

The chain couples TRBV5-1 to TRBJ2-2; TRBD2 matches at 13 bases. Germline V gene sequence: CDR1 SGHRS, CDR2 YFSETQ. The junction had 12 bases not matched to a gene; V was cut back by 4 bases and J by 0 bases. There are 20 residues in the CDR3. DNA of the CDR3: TGCGCCAGCAGCCGCGTCCCTACTAGCGGGGGGGTCGCGAACACCGGGGAGCTGTTTTTT. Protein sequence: CASSRVPTSGGVANTGELFF.

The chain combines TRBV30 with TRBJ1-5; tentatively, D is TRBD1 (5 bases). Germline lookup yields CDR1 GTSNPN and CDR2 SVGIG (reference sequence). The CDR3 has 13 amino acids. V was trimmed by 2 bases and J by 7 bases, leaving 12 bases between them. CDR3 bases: TGTGCCTGGAGTTTACAGGACGACCAGCCCCAGCATTTT. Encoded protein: CAWSLQDDQPQHF.

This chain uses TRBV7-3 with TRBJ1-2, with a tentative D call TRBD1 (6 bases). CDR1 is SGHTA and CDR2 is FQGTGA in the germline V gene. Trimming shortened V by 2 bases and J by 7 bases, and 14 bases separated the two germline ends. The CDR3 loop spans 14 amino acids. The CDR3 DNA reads TGTGCCAGCAGCTTAGGCGCAGGGGTGGGTGGCTACACCTTC. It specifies CASSLGAGVGGYTF.

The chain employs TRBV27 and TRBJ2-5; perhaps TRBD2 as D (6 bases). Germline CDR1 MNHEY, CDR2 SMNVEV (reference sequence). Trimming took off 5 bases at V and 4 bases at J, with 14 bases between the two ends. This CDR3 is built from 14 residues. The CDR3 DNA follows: TGTGCCAGCAGTCCTGTCTTGGGGGGAGAGACCCAGTACTTC. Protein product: CASSPVLGGETQYF.

The CDR3 region is CAISESKGLLQETQYF. The CDR3 DNA is TGTGCCATCAGTGAGTCGAAAGGACTCCTTCAAGAGACCCAGTACTTC. The chain has TRBV10-3 and TRBJ2-5; D possibly corresponds to TRBD2 (5 bases). This CDR3 is built from 16 residues. Germline V lookup: CDR1 ENHRY, CDR2 SYGVKD. The germline V and J ends were trimmed by 0 bases and 2 bases, with 13 bases remaining between them.

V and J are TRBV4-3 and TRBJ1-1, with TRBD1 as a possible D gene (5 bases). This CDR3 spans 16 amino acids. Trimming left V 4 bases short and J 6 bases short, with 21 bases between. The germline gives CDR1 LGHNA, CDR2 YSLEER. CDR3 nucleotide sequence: TGCGCCAGCAGCCTAGGGACTACGGGGGGAAGAGCTGAAGCTTTCTTT. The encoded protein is CASSLGTTGGRAEAFF.

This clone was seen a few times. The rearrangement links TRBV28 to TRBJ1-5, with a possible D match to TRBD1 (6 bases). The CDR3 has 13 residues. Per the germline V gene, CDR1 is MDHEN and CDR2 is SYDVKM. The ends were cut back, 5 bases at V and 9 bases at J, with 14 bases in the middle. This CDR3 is CASSPGTFGPQHF. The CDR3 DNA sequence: TGTGCCAGCAGTCCCGGGACATTTGGGCCCCAGCATTTT. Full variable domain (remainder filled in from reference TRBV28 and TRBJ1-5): DVKVTQSSRYLVKRTGEKVFLECVQDMDHENMFWYRQDPGLGLRLIYFSYDVKMKEKGDIPEGYSVSREKKERFSLILESASTNQTSMYLCASSPGTFGPQHFGDGTRLSIL.

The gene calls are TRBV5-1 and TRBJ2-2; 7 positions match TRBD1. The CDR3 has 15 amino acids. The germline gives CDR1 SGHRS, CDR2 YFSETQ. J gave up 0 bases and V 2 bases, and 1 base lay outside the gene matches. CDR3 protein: CASSLQGSNTGELFF. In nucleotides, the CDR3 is TGCGCCAGCAGCTTACAGGGGTCGAACACCGGGGAGCTGTTTTTT.

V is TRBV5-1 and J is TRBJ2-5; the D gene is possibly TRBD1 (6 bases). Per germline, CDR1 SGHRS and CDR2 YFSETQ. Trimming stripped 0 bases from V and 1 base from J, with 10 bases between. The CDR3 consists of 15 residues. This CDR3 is CASSLVPGAQETQYF. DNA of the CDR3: TGCGCCAGCAGCTTGGTCCCAGGGGCCCAAGAGACCCAGTACTTC.

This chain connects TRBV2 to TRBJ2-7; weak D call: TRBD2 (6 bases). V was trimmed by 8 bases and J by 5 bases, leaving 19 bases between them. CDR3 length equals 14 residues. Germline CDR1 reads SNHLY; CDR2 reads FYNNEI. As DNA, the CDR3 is TGTGCCAGCGGAGGGCGATCGGAAGCAAACGAGCAGTACTTC. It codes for CASGGRSEANEQYF.

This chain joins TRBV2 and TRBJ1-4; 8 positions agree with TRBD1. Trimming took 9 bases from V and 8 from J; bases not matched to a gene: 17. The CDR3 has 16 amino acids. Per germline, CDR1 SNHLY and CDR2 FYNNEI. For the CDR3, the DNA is TGTGCCAGTACGCCTTTTGCCACAGGGGGTATGGAAAAACTGTTTTTT. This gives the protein CASTPFATGGMEKLFF.

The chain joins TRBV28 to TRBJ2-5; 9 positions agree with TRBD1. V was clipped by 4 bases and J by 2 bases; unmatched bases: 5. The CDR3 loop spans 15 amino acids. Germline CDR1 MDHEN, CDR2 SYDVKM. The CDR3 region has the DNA TGTGCCAGCAGTTCCGCCGGGACAGGGCAAGAGACCCAGTACTTC. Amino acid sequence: CASSSAGTGQETQYF.

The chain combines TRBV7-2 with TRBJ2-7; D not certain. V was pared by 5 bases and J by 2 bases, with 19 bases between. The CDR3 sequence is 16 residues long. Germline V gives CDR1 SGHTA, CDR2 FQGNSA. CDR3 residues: CASSPRRRNFPYEQYF. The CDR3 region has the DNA TGTGCCAGCAGCCCTAGAAGGCGGAATTTTCCCTACGAGCAGTACTTC.

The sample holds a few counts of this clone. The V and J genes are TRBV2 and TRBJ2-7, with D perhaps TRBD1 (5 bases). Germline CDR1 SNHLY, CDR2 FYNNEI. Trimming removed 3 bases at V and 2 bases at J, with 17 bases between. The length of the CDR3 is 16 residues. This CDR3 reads CASSDFRQTQPYEQYF. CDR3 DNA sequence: TGTGCCAGCAGTGATTTTAGACAGACTCAACCCTACGAGCAGTACTTC.

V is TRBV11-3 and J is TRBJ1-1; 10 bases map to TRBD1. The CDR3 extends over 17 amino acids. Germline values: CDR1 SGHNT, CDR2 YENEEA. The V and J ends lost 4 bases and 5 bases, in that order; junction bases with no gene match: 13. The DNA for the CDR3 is TGTGCCAGCAGCTACTCGACAGGGGGCATGTCGAGTACTGAAGCTTTCTTT. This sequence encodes CASSYSTGGMSSTEAFF.

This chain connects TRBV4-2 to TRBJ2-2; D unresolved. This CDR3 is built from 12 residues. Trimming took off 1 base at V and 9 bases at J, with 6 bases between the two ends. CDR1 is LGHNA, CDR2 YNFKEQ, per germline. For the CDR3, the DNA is TGTGCCAGCAGCCAAGCCGGGTGGGAGCTGTTTTTT. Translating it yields CASSQAGWELFF.

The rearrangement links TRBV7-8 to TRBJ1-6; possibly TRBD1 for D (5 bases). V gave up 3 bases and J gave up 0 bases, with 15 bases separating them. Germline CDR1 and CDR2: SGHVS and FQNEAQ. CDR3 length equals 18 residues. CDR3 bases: TGTGCCAGCAGCTTCCCGGGACTTCCGAGCTCCTATAATTCACCCCTCCACTTT. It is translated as CASSFPGLPSSYNSPLHF.

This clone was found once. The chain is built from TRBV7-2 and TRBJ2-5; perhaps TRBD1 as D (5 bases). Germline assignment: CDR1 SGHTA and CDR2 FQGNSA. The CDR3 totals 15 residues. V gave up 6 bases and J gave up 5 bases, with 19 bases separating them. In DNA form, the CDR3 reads TGTGCCAGCAGACCAAAGACAGCCTTCGGGGAGACCCAGTACTTC. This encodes CASRPKTAFGETQYF.

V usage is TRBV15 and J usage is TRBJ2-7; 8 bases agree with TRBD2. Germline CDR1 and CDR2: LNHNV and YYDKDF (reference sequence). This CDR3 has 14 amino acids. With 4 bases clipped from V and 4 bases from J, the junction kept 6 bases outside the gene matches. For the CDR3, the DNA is TGTGCCACCAGCAACCCCAGCGGGGGTTACGAGCAGTACTTC. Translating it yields CATSNPSGGYEQYF.

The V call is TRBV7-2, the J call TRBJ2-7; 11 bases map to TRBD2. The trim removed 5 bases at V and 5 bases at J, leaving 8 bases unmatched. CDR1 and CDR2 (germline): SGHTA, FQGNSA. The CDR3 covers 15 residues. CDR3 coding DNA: TGTGCCAGCAGCGAAAGTAGCGGGGGGGCCAACGAGCAGTACTTC. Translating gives CASSESSGGANEQYF.

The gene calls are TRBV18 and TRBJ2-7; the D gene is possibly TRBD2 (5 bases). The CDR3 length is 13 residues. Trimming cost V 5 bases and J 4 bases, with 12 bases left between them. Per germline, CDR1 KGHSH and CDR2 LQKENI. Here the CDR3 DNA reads TGTGCCAGCTCAAGACGGGATACATACGAGCAGTACTTC. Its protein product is CASSRRDTYEQYF.